Described below is a single T cell receptor (beta chain) sequence and its context. Its antigen is as yet unknown. The entry originates in a study of vaccination effects on CD4 cells after COVID-19. General observations from the study: Clones that were induced by infection or by vaccine showed marked contraction late after vaccination.

The method was immunoSEQ multiplex PCR; TCRdb's version includes in-frame clones alone and lacks a portion of them. The sample shows roughly 42,000 clones, 77% of them seen only once. The CDR3 is made up of 15 amino acids. With 5 bases removed from V and 0 bases from J, the gap between germline ends came to 13 bases. In germline, CDR1 is SGHAT, CDR2 FQNNGV. ViraFEST used viral peptide pools to expand antigen-specific CD4+ T cells before sequencing. A roughly 10-day culture period preceded the isolation of CD4+ T cells. Vaccinated recipients, who were negative for nucleocapsid antibodies, had no history of SARS-CoV-2 infection. About 2.2 million PBMC per well were cultured with 9 to 10 IU/ml IL-2 and roughly 9.9 ug/ml peptides.

The chain joins TRBV11-2 to TRBJ1-1; D is unclear. Sequenced here: CD4+ T cells from PBMCs cultured with HCoV-NL63 spike peptides, sampled before COVID-19 vaccination. The receptor comes from a human donor who received a COVID-19 vaccine. The CDR3 DNA sequence: TGTGCCAGCAGCCCCCGTCGGTTACTGAACACTGAAGCTTTCTTT. Protein: CASSPRRLLNTEAFF.